The rows below give T cell receptor beta chains drawn from one sample of a study of CD8 T cells in Susac syndrome. TCRdb reprocessed the immunoSEQ multiplex PCR reads with MiXCR, giving one entry per CDR3 protein. The sample lists about 210,000 distinct CDR3 sequences; about 95% were seen once. The specimen was CD4+ T cells from PBMCs. The receptors were sampled from a human donor with Susac syndrome. The CDR3 runs from the conserved cysteine through the conserved F or W. D genes are given only for firm matches. Rows give clone size only sometimes, using once, few, many, or a class for an expanded clone.

clone size: .; J gene: TRBJ2-3; CDR3 length: 18; D gene: .; V gene: TRBV9; CDR3 protein: CASSPLWGGQKERDTQYF; CDR3 DNA: TGTGCCAGCAGCCCCCTGTGGGGGGGGCAGAAAGAGAGAGATACGCAGTATTTT
clone size: .; J gene: TRBJ2-1; CDR3 length: 15; D gene: .; V gene: TRBV19; CDR3 protein: CASSISGQGRNEQFF; CDR3 DNA: TGTGCCAGTAGTATCTCGGGGCAGGGGCGCAATGAGCAGTTCTTC
clone size: .; J gene: TRBJ1-1; CDR3 length: 15; D gene: .; V gene: TRBV7-2; CDR3 protein: CASSLDPIPGTEAFF; CDR3 DNA: TGTGCCAGCAGCTTAGATCCCATCCCGGGCACTGAAGCTTTCTTT
clone size: .; J gene: TRBJ1-1; CDR3 length: 17; D gene: .; V gene: TRBV5-1; CDR3 protein: CASSFFRSGDTNTEAFF; CDR3 DNA: TGCGCCAGCAGCTTCTTTAGGTCCGGGGACACGAACACTGAAGCTTTCTTT
clone size: .; J gene: TRBJ1-1; CDR3 length: 17; D gene: TRBD1; V gene: TRBV4-3; CDR3 protein: CASSQPGAGGRGTEAFF; CDR3 DNA: TGCGCCAGCAGCCAGCCCGGGGCAGGGGGCCGGGGCACTGAAGCTTTCTTT
clone size: .; J gene: TRBJ1-2; CDR3 length: 13; D gene: .; V gene: TRBV6-5; CDR3 protein: CASSKEGSTGYTF; CDR3 DNA: TGTGCCAGCAGTAAGGAGGGGTCTACGGGCTACACCTTC
clone size: few; J gene: TRBJ2-7; CDR3 length: 13; D gene: .; V gene: TRBV28; CDR3 protein: CASTSGQPYEQYF; CDR3 DNA: TGTGCCAGCACCTCAGGACAGCCCTACGAGCAGTACTTC
clone size: .; J gene: TRBJ1-1; CDR3 length: 13; D gene: .; V gene: TRBV5-6; CDR3 protein: CASLRSLNTEAFF; CDR3 DNA: TGTGCCAGCCTCCGGTCCTTGAACACTGAAGCTTTCTTT
clone size: .; J gene: TRBJ1-2; CDR3 length: 12; D gene: .; V gene: TRBV7-9; CDR3 protein: CASSFGVDGYTF; CDR3 DNA: TGTGCCAGCAGCTTCGGGGTAGACGGCTACACCTTC
clone size: .; J gene: TRBJ2-5; CDR3 length: 16; D gene: TRBD2; V gene: TRBV20-1; CDR3 protein: CSARDPDPGGQETQYF; CDR3 DNA: TGCAGTGCTAGAGATCCGGACCCGGGAGGCCAAGAGACCCAGTACTTC
clone size: once; J gene: TRBJ1-5; CDR3 length: 17; D gene: .; V gene: TRBV4-2; CDR3 protein: CASSQEGGADSNQPQHF; CDR3 DNA: TGTGCCAGCAGCCAAGAGGGGGGCGCAGATAGCAATCAGCCCCAGCATTTT
clone size: .; J gene: TRBJ2-5; CDR3 length: 13; D gene: .; V gene: TRBV20-1; CDR3 protein: CSARDPVTETQYF; CDR3 DNA: TGCAGTGCTAGAGATCCCGTTACGGAGACCCAGTACTTC
clone size: .; J gene: TRBJ1-2; CDR3 length: 14; D gene: .; V gene: TRBV9; CDR3 protein: CASSVGADNYGYTF; CDR3 DNA: TGTGCCAGCAGCGTAGGCGCAGACAACTATGGCTACACCTTC
clone size: .; J gene: TRBJ2-3; CDR3 length: 14; D gene: .; V gene: TRBV5-6; CDR3 protein: CASSARGGTDTQYF; CDR3 DNA: TGTGCCAGCAGCGCGAGGGGAGGCACAGATACGCAGTATTTT
clone size: .; J gene: TRBJ2-7; CDR3 length: 12; D gene: .; V gene: TRBV20-1; CDR3 protein: CSAGESPYEQYF; CDR3 DNA: TGCAGTGCTGGGGAATCCCCCTACGAGCAGTACTTC
clone size: once; J gene: TRBJ2-6; CDR3 length: 15; D gene: .; V gene: TRBV25-1; CDR3 protein: CASSEVGSGANVLTF; CDR3 DNA: TGTGCCAGCAGTGAAGTAGGGTCTGGGGCCAACGTCCTGACTTTC
clone size: .; J gene: TRBJ1-5; CDR3 length: 14; D gene: TRBD1; V gene: TRBV6-2/TRBV6-3; CDR3 protein: CASRRQGAGQPQHF; CDR3 DNA: TGTGCCAGCAGGCGACAGGGGGCGGGTCAGCCCCAGCATTTT
clone size: once; J gene: TRBJ1-2; CDR3 length: 13; D gene: .; V gene: TRBV20-1; CDR3 protein: CSAPDTPSYGYTF; CDR3 DNA: TGCAGTGCTCCTGACACCCCTAGCTATGGCTACACCTTC
clone size: .; J gene: TRBJ2-4; CDR3 length: 15; D gene: .; V gene: TRBV12-3/TRBV12-4; CDR3 protein: CASSQFQVAKNIQYF; CDR3 DNA: TGTGCCAGCAGTCAATTCCAGGTGGCCAAAAACATTCAGTACTTC
clone size: .; J gene: TRBJ1-2; CDR3 length: 15; D gene: TRBD1; V gene: TRBV18; CDR3 protein: CASSPLAGGFYGYTF; CDR3 DNA: TGTGCCAGCTCACCTCTCGCAGGGGGCTTCTATGGCTACACCTTC
clone size: .; J gene: TRBJ2-1; CDR3 length: 12; D gene: .; V gene: TRBV30; CDR3 protein: CAWSRGKNEQFF; CDR3 DNA: TGTGCCTGGAGTAGAGGAAAGAATGAGCAGTTCTTC
clone size: .; J gene: TRBJ2-7; CDR3 length: 16; D gene: TRBD1; V gene: TRBV6-2/TRBV6-3; CDR3 protein: CASSYGTGDRSYEQYF; CDR3 DNA: TGTGCCAGCAGTTACGGGACAGGGGATCGCTCCTACGAGCAGTACTTC
clone size: .; J gene: TRBJ2-7; CDR3 length: 14; D gene: .; V gene: TRBV20-1; CDR3 protein: CSVTTTGETYEQYF; CDR3 DNA: TGCAGTGTCACGACGACAGGCGAAACCTACGAGCAGTACTTC
clone size: .; J gene: TRBJ1-4; CDR3 length: 14; D gene: .; V gene: TRBV7-2; CDR3 protein: CASSLNDGGEKLFF; CDR3 DNA: TGTGCCAGCAGCTTAAATGACGGAGGTGAAAAACTGTTTTTT
clone size: .; J gene: TRBJ1-4; CDR3 length: 15; D gene: TRBD1; V gene: TRBV20-1; CDR3 protein: CSAPQGLGTDEKLFF; CDR3 DNA: TGCAGTGCTCCCCAAGGGTTGGGGACAGATGAAAAACTGTTTTTT
clone size: .; J gene: TRBJ2-7; CDR3 length: 13; D gene: .; V gene: TRBV5-5; CDR3 protein: CASSLSASGEQYF; CDR3 DNA: TGTGCCAGCAGCTTGTCCGCCTCCGGCGAGCAGTACTTC
clone size: .; J gene: TRBJ2-7; CDR3 length: 14; D gene: .; V gene: TRBV5-6; CDR3 protein: CASSFGQGGDEQYF; CDR3 DNA: TGTGCCAGCAGCTTCGGACAGGGAGGGGACGAGCAGTACTTC
clone size: .; J gene: TRBJ2-1; CDR3 length: 15; D gene: TRBD1; V gene: TRBV7-9; CDR3 protein: CASSAGQVGGNEQFF; CDR3 DNA: TGTGCCAGCAGCGCGGGACAGGTGGGCGGAAATGAGCAGTTCTTC
clone size: .; J gene: TRBJ1-4; CDR3 length: 14; D gene: TRBD1; V gene: TRBV29-1; CDR3 protein: CSVRDRRYNEELFF; CDR3 DNA: TGCAGCGTTAGGGACAGGAGGTATAATGAAGAACTGTTTTTT
clone size: once; J gene: TRBJ2-7; CDR3 length: 19; D gene: TRBD1; V gene: TRBV25-1; CDR3 protein: CASSEYQPREQGLGYEQYF; CDR3 DNA: TGTGCCAGCAGTGAATATCAGCCTCGGGAACAGGGGCTTGGGTACGAGCAGTACTTC
clone size: .; J gene: TRBJ2-2; CDR3 length: 13; D gene: .; V gene: TRBV20-1; CDR3 protein: CSAREGRAGELFF; CDR3 DNA: TGCAGTGCTAGAGAAGGGCGGGCCGGGGAGCTGTTTTTT
clone size: once; J gene: TRBJ1-6; CDR3 length: 13; D gene: TRBD1; V gene: TRBV30; CDR3 protein: CAWREGQASPLHF; CDR3 DNA: TGTGCCTGGAGGGAGGGACAGGCTTCACCCCTCCACTTT
clone size: .; J gene: TRBJ2-2; CDR3 length: 15; D gene: TRBD2; V gene: TRBV12-3/TRBV12-4; CDR3 protein: CASSLVDSGTGELFF; CDR3 DNA: TGTGCCAGCAGTTTAGTGGATAGCGGGACCGGGGAGCTGTTTTTT
clone size: .; J gene: TRBJ1-2; CDR3 length: 16; D gene: TRBD1; V gene: TRBV19; CDR3 protein: CASSPTQRGQHYGYTF; CDR3 DNA: TGTGCCAGTAGTCCTACTCAAAGGGGGCAGCACTATGGCTACACCTTC
clone size: once; J gene: TRBJ2-3; CDR3 length: 13; D gene: .; V gene: TRBV7-2; CDR3 protein: CASSNGETDTQYF; CDR3 DNA: TGTGCCAGCAGCAACGGGGAGACGGATACGCAGTATTTT
clone size: .; J gene: TRBJ2-5; CDR3 length: 11; D gene: .; V gene: TRBV20-1; CDR3 protein: CSALGGETQYF; CDR3 DNA: TGCAGTGCCCTAGGGGGGGAGACCCAGTACTTC
clone size: .; J gene: TRBJ1-1; CDR3 length: 15; D gene: TRBD1; V gene: TRBV6-5; CDR3 protein: CASSLDRGLNTEAFF; CDR3 DNA: TGTGCCAGCAGTCTGGACAGGGGCTTGAACACTGAAGCTTTCTTT
clone size: .; J gene: TRBJ1-5; CDR3 length: 15; D gene: .; V gene: TRBV18; CDR3 protein: CASSLDLNSNQPQHF; CDR3 DNA: TGTGCCAGCTCCCTGGACTTAAATAGCAATCAGCCCCAGCATTTT
clone size: .; J gene: TRBJ2-4; CDR3 length: 17; D gene: TRBD2; V gene: TRBV6-1; CDR3 protein: CASSELAGGSGVGVQYF; CDR3 DNA: TGTGCCAGCAGTGAATTAGCGGGGGGGAGCGGGGTCGGGGTTCAGTACTTC
clone size: .; J gene: TRBJ1-2; CDR3 length: 16; D gene: .; V gene: TRBV20-1; CDR3 protein: CSARDPRQDLIYGYTF; CDR3 DNA: TGCAGTGCTAGAGACCCTAGACAGGACTTAATATATGGCTACACCTTC
clone size: .; J gene: TRBJ2-3; CDR3 length: 14; D gene: TRBD1; V gene: TRBV7-2; CDR3 protein: CASSRQGATDTQYF; CDR3 DNA: TGTGCCAGCAGCCGACAGGGGGCTACAGATACGCAGTATTTT
clone size: .; J gene: TRBJ2-3; CDR3 length: 16; D gene: TRBD2; V gene: TRBV4-2; CDR3 protein: CASSQVLAGGADTQYF; CDR3 DNA: TGTGCCAGCAGCCAAGTACTAGCGGGGGGCGCAGATACGCAGTATTTT
clone size: once; J gene: TRBJ1-4; CDR3 length: 15; D gene: TRBD1; V gene: TRBV12-3/TRBV12-4; CDR3 protein: CASSPLGTVNEKLFF; CDR3 DNA: TGTGCCAGCAGTCCACTCGGGACAGTTAATGAAAAACTGTTTTTT
clone size: .; J gene: TRBJ2-7; CDR3 length: 12; D gene: .; V gene: TRBV29-1; CDR3 protein: CSVRRGAYEQYF; CDR3 DNA: TGCAGCGTTAGGAGGGGTGCCTACGAGCAGTACTTC
clone size: .; J gene: TRBJ1-2; CDR3 length: 12; D gene: TRBD1; V gene: TRBV29-1; CDR3 protein: CSVGTGDYGYTF; CDR3 DNA: TGCAGCGTTGGGACAGGGGACTATGGCTACACCTTC
clone size: .; J gene: TRBJ2-6; CDR3 length: 18; D gene: .; V gene: TRBV3-1; CDR3 protein: CASSQGFRGTSGANVLTF; CDR3 DNA: TGTGCCAGCAGCCAAGGGTTCAGGGGAACCTCTGGGGCCAACGTCCTGACTTTC
clone size: .; J gene: TRBJ1-2; CDR3 length: 11; D gene: .; V gene: TRBV30; CDR3 protein: CAWEGTGTYTF; CDR3 DNA: TGTGCCTGGGAGGGAACAGGGACCTACACCTTC
clone size: .; J gene: TRBJ2-4; CDR3 length: 16; D gene: .; V gene: TRBV28; CDR3 protein: CASSLGGTDNQNIQYF; CDR3 DNA: TGTGCCAGCAGTTTAGGAGGGACAGACAACCAAAACATTCAGTACTTC